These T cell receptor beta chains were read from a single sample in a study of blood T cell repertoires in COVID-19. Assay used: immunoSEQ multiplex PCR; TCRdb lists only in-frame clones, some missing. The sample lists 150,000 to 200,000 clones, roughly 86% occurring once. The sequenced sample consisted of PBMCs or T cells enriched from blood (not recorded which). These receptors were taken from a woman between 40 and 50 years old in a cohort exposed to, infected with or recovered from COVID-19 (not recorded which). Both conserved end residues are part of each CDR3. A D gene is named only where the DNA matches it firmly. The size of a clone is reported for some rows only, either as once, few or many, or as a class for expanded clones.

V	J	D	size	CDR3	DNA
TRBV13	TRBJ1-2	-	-	CASSLAGIGYGYTF	TGTGCCAGCAGCTTAGCAGGGATCGGCTATGGCTACACCTTC
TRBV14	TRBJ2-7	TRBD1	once	CASSLQGASSYEQYF	TGTGCCAGCAGCTTACAGGGGGCCTCCTCCTACGAGCAGTACTTC
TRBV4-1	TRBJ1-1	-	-	CASSQDGGRSAEAFF	TGCGCCAGCAGCCAAGATGGTGGGCGATCGGCGGAAGCTTTCTTT
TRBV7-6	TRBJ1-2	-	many	CASSLRPDSYYTF	TGTGCCAGCAGCTTAAGACCTGACAGCTACTACACCTTC
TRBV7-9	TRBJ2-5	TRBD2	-	CASSLDAGGAQETQYF	TGTGCCAGCAGCTTAGACGCGGGAGGGGCGCAAGAGACCCAGTACTTC
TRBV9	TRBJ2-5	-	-	CASSGSGVQETQYF	TGTGCCAGCAGCGGCTCAGGGGTCCAAGAGACCCAGTACTTC
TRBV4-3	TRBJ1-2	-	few	CASSQDLASWNYGYTF	TGCGCCAGCAGCCAAGATTTGGCCTCCTGGAACTATGGCTACACCTTC
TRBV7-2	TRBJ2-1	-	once	CASSPHFDEQFF	TGTGCCAGCAGCCCGCACTTTGATGAGCAGTTCTTC
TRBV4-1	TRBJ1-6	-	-	CASSHPRPPKSDSPLHF	TGCGCCAGCAGCCATCCTAGACCACCCAAATCGGATTCACCCCTCCACTTT
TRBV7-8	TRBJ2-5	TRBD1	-	CASSLADRLRETQYF	TGTGCCAGCAGCTTAGCGGACAGGTTGAGAGAGACCCAGTACTTC
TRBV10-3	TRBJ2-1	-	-	CAMGGGSYNEQFF	TGTGCCATGGGGGGTGGCTCCTACAATGAGCAGTTCTTC
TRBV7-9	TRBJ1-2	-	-	CAIRTVYGYTF	TGTGCGATCAGGACAGTTTATGGCTACACCTTC